This T cell receptor beta chain was captured in a study of human T cells and chemical hapten exposure. TCRdb fed the RACE reads into MiXCR, producing one record per CDR3 protein. The sample lists about 69,000 distinct CDR3 sequences, more than 30% occurring once. Time point described: patch test 1, 2 weeks after DPC sensitization. As for treatment: therapeutic diphenylcyclopropenone sensitization with weekly scalp DPC. The sample here was whole blood, taken in connection with sensitization to the hapten diphenylcyclopropenone (DPC). This sequence was found in a man aged 35-49 years with alopecia areata. Some clones in this sample may be carry-over from other donors' samples.

CDR3 DNA: TGTGCCAGCAGCTTAAAGGGCGAGACCCAGTACTTC. This translates into CASSLKGETQYF. The rearrangement uses TRBV25-1 and TRBJ2-5; D is undetermined. Germline-derived CDR1 and CDR2 are MGHDK and SYGVNS. The CDR3 runs to 12 residues. Trimming took 6 bases from V and 5 from J, leaving 10 bases between them.